This paragraph covers one T cell receptor beta chain sequence. This entry belongs to a study of blood T cell repertoires in COVID-19. In the study overall: The cDNA or gDNA used as material had been derived from T cells, B-cell-depleted T cells, or PBMCs.

Authors' methods: Amplified reference gene primers provided the basis for estimating nucleated cell counts. Some clones are missing from TCRdb's copy, which holds only in-frame ones; the method was immunoSEQ multiplex PCR. V and J calls and clone size come straight from that table; D and trimming were deduced from the DNA. The table lists 200,000 or so clones, approximately 89% of them singletons. Germline V gene sequence: CDR1 LGHDT, CDR2 YNNKEL (reference sequence). The CDR3 is 13 residues long. V gave up 4 bases and J gave up 5 bases, with 11 bases separating them. Cohort allocation depended upon clinical history that participants reported.

Sequenced: PBMCs or T cells enriched from blood (not recorded which). The chain combines TRBV3-1 (or the pseudogene TRBV3-2) with TRBJ2-5, with D possibly TRBD2 on 6 matching bases. The sequence was obtained from a middle-aged woman with acute COVID-19. CDR3 loop: CASSRLVPETQYF. CDR3 coding DNA: TGTGCCAGCAGCCGACTAGTCCCGGAGACCCAGTACTTC.